These 3 T cell receptor beta chains originate from one sample sequenced in a study of T cells in Graves' hyperthyroidism and ophthalmopathy. What was amplified from RNA transcripts were TCR beta CDR3 regions. Primed by the HTBI set, a first-round RT-PCR was run on the TCR CDR3. In TCRdb, the multiplex PCR reads were re-called with MiXCR into one record per CDR3 protein. In the table there are around 500,000 distinct CDR3 sequences, roughly 14% of which are singletons. The sample was blood. The source is a young woman with Graves' hyperthyroidism.

This clonotype was detected only a few times. This chain connects TRBV7-9 to TRBJ1-5; possible D gene TRBD1, 6 bases. V was trimmed by 5 bases and J by 2 bases, leaving 16 bases between them. Germline CDR1 is SEHNR and CDR2 is FQNEAQ (reference sequence). CDR3 size: 16 residues. CDR3 bases: TGTGCCAGCAGCCCCCGAGGGGGGTCTGGCAATCAGCCCCAGCATTTT. It specifies CASSPRGGSGNQPQHF.

This clonotype was seen a few times. This chain joins TRBV19 and TRBJ1-1, with 8 bases identical to TRBD1. The CDR3 has 15 residues. V shed 6 bases and J 6 bases; nucleotides not matched to a gene: 12. CDR1 and CDR2 (germline): LNHDA, SQIVND (reference sequence). CDR3 sequence reads: CASRTGRGRAAEAFF. CDR3 DNA sequence: TGTGCCAGTAGAACGGGCAGGGGGCGAGCGGCTGAAGCTTTCTTT.

The rearrangement uses TRBV12-3 or TRBV12-4 and TRBJ2-7, with 12 bases fitting TRBD2. J gave up 5 bases and V 6 bases, and 8 bases lay outside the gene matches. This CDR3 region has 15 residues. The CDR3 here is CASSFLLAGGNEQYF. CDR3 bases: TGTGCCAGCAGCTTTTTGCTAGCGGGAGGGAACGAGCAGTACTTC.